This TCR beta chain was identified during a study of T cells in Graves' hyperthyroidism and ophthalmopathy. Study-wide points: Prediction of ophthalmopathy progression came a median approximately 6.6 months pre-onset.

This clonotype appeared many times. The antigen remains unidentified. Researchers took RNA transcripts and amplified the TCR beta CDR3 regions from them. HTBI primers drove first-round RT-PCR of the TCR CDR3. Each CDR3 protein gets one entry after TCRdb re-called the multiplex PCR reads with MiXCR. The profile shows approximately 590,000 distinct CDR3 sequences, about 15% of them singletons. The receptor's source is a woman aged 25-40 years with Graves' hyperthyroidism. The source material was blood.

The CDR3 reads CASSQGVAEDYEQYF. The CDR3 region has the DNA TGTGCCAGCAGCCAAGGGGTAGCGGAGGACTACGAGCAGTACTTC. The chain has TRBV11-1 and TRBJ2-7; D might be TRBD2 (6 bases). Per germline, CDR1 SGHAT and CDR2 FQDESV (reference sequence). V was clipped by 5 bases and J by 3 bases, with 17 bases between them. This CDR3 comprises 15 residues.